This is a list of T cell receptor beta chains from one sample in a study of blood T cell repertoires in COVID-19. The data were produced by immunoSEQ multiplex PCR, yet TCRdb's version contains in-frame clones alone and is incomplete. The sample has some 220,000 clones, roughly 85% seen once. The sequencing sample was made of peripheral blood. The receptor set was obtained from a young woman who had recovered from COVID-19. CDR3s include the opening cysteine and the closing phenylalanine or tryptophan. The D gene is left open where the match is weak. The listing skips clone size in some rows; elsewhere it reads once, few, many or a size class.

TRBJ1-4	TRBV27	TRBD1	.	TGTGCCAGCAGCGGGACAGCAACTAATGAAAAACTGTTTTTT	CASSGTATNEKLFF
TRBJ2-1	TRBV19	.	once	TGTGCCAGTAGTATAGGGAGGAATGAGCAGTTCTTC	CASSIGRNEQFF
TRBJ2-6	TRBV6-2/TRBV6-3	TRBD1	.	TGTGCCAGCAGCCGACAGGGAGCTGGGGCCAACGTCCTGACTTTC	CASSRQGAGANVLTF
TRBJ1-2	TRBV4-3	TRBD1	.	TGCGCCAGCAGCCCCGACAGGGGGAACTATGGCTACACCTTC	CASSPDRGNYGYTF
TRBJ2-7	TRBV9	TRBD2	.	TGTGCCAGCAGCGTAGGGACTAGCCCCTACGAGCAGTACTTC	CASSVGTSPYEQYF
TRBJ2-6	TRBV27	.	few	TGTGCCAGCAGGAGACTCGACAGGCTCTCTGGGGCCAACGTCCTGACTTTC	CASRRLDRLSGANVLTF
TRBJ1-5	TRBV24-1	.	.	TGTGCCACCAGTGGCGAGGCTCAGCCCCAGCATTTT	CATSGEAQPQHF
TRBJ1-6	TRBV2	TRBD1	.	TGTGCCAGCAGTGACCCCCAGGACAGGATAATGCAAAATTCACCCCTCCACTTT	CASSDPQDRIMQNSPLHF
TRBJ2-3	TRBV19	.	.	TGTGCCAGTAGTATTTGGCAGGAGGCCTCAGAAACTGGCACAGATACGCAGTATTTT	CASSIWQEASETGTDTQYF
TRBJ2-1	TRBV7-3	TRBD1	once	TGTGCCAGCAGCTTAGGGACAGCGGCTAATGAGCAGTTCTTC	CASSLGTAANEQFF
TRBJ2-2	TRBV3-1/TRBV3-2	TRBD2	.	TGTGCCAGCAGCTGGGAGGGGAACACCGGGGAGCTGTTTTTT	CASSWEGNTGELFF
TRBJ2-1	TRBV19	.	.	TGTGCCAGTAGTATAGCGGGAGTGTACAATGAGCAGTTCTTC	CASSIAGVYNEQFF
TRBJ2-5	TRBV24-1	.	once	TGTGCCACCAGTGATGCGGGACAGAACCAAGAGACCCAGTACTTC	CATSDAGQNQETQYF
TRBJ1-1	TRBV7-9	.	few	TGTGCCAGCAGCCCCCCGGCTTTCTTT	CASSPPAFF
TRBJ2-1	TRBV4-3	TRBD2	.	TGCGCCAGCAGCCAAGAGACTAGCGGGAGGGGCCCCCCTTTCAATGAGCAGTTCTTC	CASSQETSGRGPPFNEQFF
TRBJ1-1	TRBV12-5	TRBD1	.	TGTGCTAGTGGTCCACACAGGGGGCAAAGGACTGAAGCTTTCTTT	CASGPHRGQRTEAFF
TRBJ2-2	TRBV7-3	TRBD1	.	TGTGCCAGCAGCTCACCTCCGGGACAGAGAAACACCGGGGAGCTGTTTTTT	CASSSPPGQRNTGELFF
TRBJ2-1	TRBV6-4	TRBD2	.	TGTGCCAGCAGTGAACGGGTAACTAGCGGGGGCTCCTACAATGAGCAGTTCTTC	CASSERVTSGGSYNEQFF
TRBJ2-7	TRBV28	.	.	TGTGCCACCACTTTGGCAGGGATTCCCTACGAGCAGTACTTC	CATTLAGIPYEQYF
TRBJ2-5	TRBV6-2/TRBV6-3	.	.	TGTGCCAGCAGTTACTCGCTGGTAGCGGAGTTGTACCAAGAGACCCAGTACTTC	CASSYSLVAELYQETQYF
TRBJ2-6	TRBV5-6	TRBD1	.	TGTGCCAGCAGCTTGGATACAGGGGCTGGGGCCAACGTCCTGACTTTC	CASSLDTGAGANVLTF
TRBJ2-1	TRBV25-1	.	.	TGTGCCAGCAGTGAACTAGGACAGCCCTACAATGAGCAGTTCTTC	CASSELGQPYNEQFF
TRBJ2-1	TRBV7-3	TRBD2	.	TGTGCCAGCAGCTTAACATCGGGCGGGGCGGGAGTCTTGGCCGAGCAGTTCTTC	CASSLTSGGAGVLAEQFF
TRBJ1-1	TRBV4-3	TRBD1	.	TGCGCCAGCAGCCGTTACTACCGGGACAGGGAGTTGGATGAAGCTTTCTTT	CASSRYYRDRELDEAFF
TRBJ1-1	TRBV5-1	.	.	TGCGCCAGCAGCCTAAATCCACAGGTGAGCACTGAAGCTTTCTTT	CASSLNPQVSTEAFF
TRBJ2-2	TRBV9	.	few	TGTGCCAGCAGCGTAGTAGGAGGCACCGGGGAGCTGTTTTTT	CASSVVGGTGELFF
TRBJ2-3	TRBV5-1	TRBD2	few	TGCGCCAGCAGCCCGGGACTACTCAGCACAGATACGCAGTATTTT	CASSPGLLSTDTQYF